The T cell receptor (beta chain) under discussion was sequenced for a study of response to subunit inactivated influenza vaccine. Study outcomes and limitations: The authors suggested that every seasonal influenza vaccination recruits few new T cells.

The ends lost 3 bases at V and 1 base at J; junction bases unmatched: 1. Germline assignment: CDR1 ENHRY and CDR2 SYGVKD. CDR3 length equals 15 residues. To note about this clonotype: Its antigen is currently unknown.

Using its own MiXCR run on the RT-PCR reads, TCRdb lists one record per CDR3 protein. This table has 450,000 to 700,000 distinct CDR3 sequences, 14% appearing once. This chain connects TRBV10-3 to TRBJ2-3, with 10 bases lining up with TRBD1. The sample consisted of PBMCs from blood, taken approximately 13 days after vaccination. The TCR comes from a man aged 50 to 60 who received an inactivated influenza vaccine. The CDR3 loop is CAISDGTGGTDTQYF. DNA of the CDR3: TGTGCCATCAGTGATGGGACAGGGGGCACAGATACGCAGTATTTT.